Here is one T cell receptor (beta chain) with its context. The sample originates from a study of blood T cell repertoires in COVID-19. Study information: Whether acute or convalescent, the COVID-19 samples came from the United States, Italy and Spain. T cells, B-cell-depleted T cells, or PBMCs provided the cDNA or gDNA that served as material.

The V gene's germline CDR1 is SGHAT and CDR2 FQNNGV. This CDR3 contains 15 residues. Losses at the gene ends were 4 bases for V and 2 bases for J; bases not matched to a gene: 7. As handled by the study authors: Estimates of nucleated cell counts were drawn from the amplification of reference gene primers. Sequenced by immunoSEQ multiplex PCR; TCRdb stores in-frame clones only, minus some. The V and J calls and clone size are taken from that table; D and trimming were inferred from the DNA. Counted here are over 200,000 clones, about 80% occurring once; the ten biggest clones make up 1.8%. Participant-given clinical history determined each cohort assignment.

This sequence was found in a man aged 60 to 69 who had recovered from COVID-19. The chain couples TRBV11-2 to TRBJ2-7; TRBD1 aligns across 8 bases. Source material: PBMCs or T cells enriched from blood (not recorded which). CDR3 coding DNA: TGTGCCAGCAGCTACGGACAGGGTGGTGCCTACGAGCAGTACTTC. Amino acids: CASSYGQGGAYEQYF.